The clone carrying this T cell receptor beta chain has a handful of counts. Its cognate antigen is unknown. RNA transcripts provided the source from which TCR beta CDR3 regions were amplified. Primed by the HTBI set, a first-round RT-PCR was run on the TCR CDR3. TCRdb re-called the multiplex PCR reads through MiXCR, storing one row per CDR3 protein. The data show approximately 690,000 distinct CDR3 sequences, with around 21% seen just once and approximately 30% held by the top ten. The PBMCs studied were ones that came from around 10 ml fresh peripheral blood. The record originates from a study of T cells in Graves' hyperthyroidism and ophthalmopathy. Whole-study context: The blood sample was taken at first diagnosis, before treatment began.

Findings of the study overall: Most thyroid clonotypes expanded above 0.001 appeared in blood too.

V lost 7 bases and J lost 4; bases outside the gene matches: 12. This CDR3 is built from 16 residues. The V gene's germline CDR1 is MNHEY and CDR2 SVGEGT. Sequencing input: blood. The origin of this receptor is a man aged 25-40 years with Graves' ophthalmopathy. This chain uses TRBV6-2 or TRBV6-3 with TRBJ2-7; TRBD1 matches 11 bases. CDR3 region: CASTLFGTGGRYEQYF. In nucleotides, the CDR3 is TGTGCCAGCACCTTGTTTGGGACAGGGGGAAGGTACGAGCAGTACTTC.